These T cell receptor beta chains were read from a single sample in a study of blood T cell repertoires in COVID-19. Here immunoSEQ multiplex PCR was the method, and the copy in TCRdb shows in-frame clones only, minus some. The sample yields about 80,000 clones, approximately 84% seen once. The sample consisted of peripheral blood. Source of these receptors: a man between 60 and 70 years old with active or convalescent COVID-19. Each CDR3 is given with its conserved first and last residue. Each record gives: J gene, V gene, D gene, CDR3 protein. The D gene is left open where the match is weak.

>TRBJ2-3|TRBV7-2|TRBD1
CASSLGQYTDTQYF
>TRBJ2-5|TRBV15|-
CATSRDPRGQETQYF
>TRBJ2-1|TRBV29-1|TRBD2
CSASMTSGYNEQFF
>TRBJ1-1|TRBV6-5|-
CASSYTGTVIPLEAFF
>TRBJ2-2|TRBV9|TRBD2
CASSPETSGVISTGELFF
>TRBJ1-6|TRBV6-5|-
CASSWATGYNSPLHF
>TRBJ2-5|TRBV6-5|-
CASSYDLQETQYF
>TRBJ2-7|TRBV20-1|TRBD2
CSASYTTSAHEQYF
>TRBJ1-6|TRBV27|-
CASSLKRPGANSPLHF
>TRBJ2-3|TRBV2|TRBD1
CASSDGTGTDTQYF
>TRBJ1-4|TRBV7-9|TRBD1
CASSRTTGAYEKLFF
>TRBJ1-1|TRBV5-6|-
CASSLVRMNTEAFF
>TRBJ2-7|TRBV20-1|TRBD1
CSASFQGQGDYEQYF
>TRBJ2-1|TRBV4-2|TRBD1
CASSQGWDRDNEQFF
>TRBJ2-5|TRBV6-2/TRBV6-3|TRBD1
CASSYGTGAQETQYF
>TRBJ2-5|TRBV4-2|TRBD1
CASSQWGQERGETQYF
>TRBJ1-3|TRBV18|-
CASSPGGTWQNTIYF
>TRBJ1-1|TRBV10-3|-
CAISDWAVEAFF
>TRBJ2-3|TRBV3-1/TRBV3-2|TRBD2
CASSQDRWTSPDTQYF
>TRBJ2-2|TRBV10-3|-
CATGGGGGELFF
>TRBJ1-3|TRBV11-2|-
CASSFQPGSGNTIYF
>TRBJ1-6|TRBV4-3|TRBD1
CASSQDRTGTYSPLHF
>TRBJ2-7|TRBV11-2|-
CASTQFRGSHEQYF
>TRBJ1-1|TRBV19|-
CASIRDTFEAFF
>TRBJ1-3|TRBV19|TRBD1
CASTDRGSSGNTIYF
>TRBJ2-1|TRBV6-4|TRBD2
CASSQRSGGNEQFF
>TRBJ1-3|TRBV9|-
CASSVAVSGNTIYF
>TRBJ2-3|TRBV5-1|TRBD2
CASRPLAGGRTDTQYF
>TRBJ2-7|TRBV6-5|TRBD2
CASGGGTSVSYEQYF
>TRBJ2-2|TRBV9|-
CASSQGHNANTGELFF
>TRBJ1-3|TRBV10-2|-
CASSDLLSGNTIYF
>TRBJ2-3|TRBV11-3|TRBD1
CASSRRGLEADTQYF
>TRBJ2-3|TRBV5-1|TRBD1
CASSLAGQASTDTQYF
>TRBJ1-2|TRBV7-2|TRBD1
CASSFIGGTGTGGYTF
>TRBJ1-5|TRBV27|-
CASSLPRGDQPQHF
>TRBJ2-2|TRBV6-5|-
CASSYSYRDKGELFF
>TRBJ2-3|TRBV19|TRBD2
CASSIELAGISDTQYF
>TRBJ1-3|TRBV7-2|-
CASSLAGGNSGNTIYF
>TRBJ1-1|TRBV6-5|-
CASSYSRENTEAFF
>TRBJ1-2|TRBV4-3|-
CASSQALTANYGYTF
>TRBJ2-7|TRBV12-2|-
CASRSVYEQYF
>TRBJ1-5|TRBV19|-
CATSGQSGNQPQHF
>TRBJ1-5|TRBV18|-
CASSPRSGNQPQHF
>TRBJ2-2|TRBV27|TRBD1
CASRQGTGELFF
>TRBJ1-2|TRBV7-9|TRBD1
CASGNRDRGLPNYGYTF
>TRBJ2-5|TRBV9|-
CASSVATANTQYF
>TRBJ2-5|TRBV7-6|TRBD2
CASSPGLAGSRRETQYF
>TRBJ2-5|TRBV7-2|-
CASSYRPGQQETQYF
>TRBJ2-3|TRBV2|TRBD2
CASRGGGASYGTDTQYF
>TRBJ1-1|TRBV5-8|TRBD1
CASSWGQGTGGYTEAFF
>TRBJ1-2|TRBV19|-
CASSIQGRNYGYTF
>TRBJ1-2|TRBV7-9|-
CASSLPGDYGYTF